Sequencing of this T cell receptor (beta chain) was carried out in a study of T cell changes during pregnancy in multiple sclerosis. V lost 3 bases and J lost 2; bases outside the gene matches: 4. Germline values: CDR1 GTSNPN, CDR2 SVGIG (reference sequence). The CDR3 contains 14 residues. Data came from immunoSEQ multiplex PCR; TCRdb stores just in-frame clones and leaves some out. The sample includes tens of thousands of clones, just over 90% of them seen just once. J is TRBJ1-5 and V is TRBV30; 7 bases are shared with TRBD1. The sample in question was peripheral blood, obtained in the second trimester of pregnancy. This TCR was sampled from a female donor with multiple sclerosis, enrolled in a pregnancy study. CDR3 sequence reads: CAWSPGTGNQPQHF. The CDR3 DNA follows: TGTGCCTGGAGCCCCGGGACAGGCAATCAGCCCCAGCATTTT.